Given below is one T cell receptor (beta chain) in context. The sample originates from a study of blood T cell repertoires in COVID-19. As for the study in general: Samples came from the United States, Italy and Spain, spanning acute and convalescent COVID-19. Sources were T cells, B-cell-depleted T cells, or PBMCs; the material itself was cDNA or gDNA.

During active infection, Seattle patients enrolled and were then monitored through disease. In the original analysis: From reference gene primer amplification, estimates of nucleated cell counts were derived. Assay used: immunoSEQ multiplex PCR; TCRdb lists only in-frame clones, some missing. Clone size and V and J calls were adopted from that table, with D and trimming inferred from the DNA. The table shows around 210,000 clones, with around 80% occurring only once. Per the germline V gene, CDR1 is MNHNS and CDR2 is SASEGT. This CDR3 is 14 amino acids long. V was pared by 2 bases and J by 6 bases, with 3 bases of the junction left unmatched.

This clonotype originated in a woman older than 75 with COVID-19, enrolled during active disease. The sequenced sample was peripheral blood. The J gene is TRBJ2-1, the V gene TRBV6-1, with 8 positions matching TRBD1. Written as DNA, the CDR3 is TGTGCCAGCAGTGAACGGACAGGGATCAATGAGCAGTTCTTC. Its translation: CASSERTGINEQFF.